This T cell receptor beta chain was documented in a study of tumor and adjacent non-tumor tissue in lung cancer. Germline CDR1 SGHAT, CDR2 FQNNGV. Trimming stripped 5 bases from V and 14 bases from J, with 17 bases between. The CDR3 spans 12 residues. Overall study results and limits: Tumor repertoires had a smaller top 100 clone share than normal lung.

A modified ARM-PCR protocol with three rounds of nested PCR amplified TCRbeta. TCRdb passed the multiplex PCR reads through MiXCR, listing each CDR3 protein once. Counted here are over 110,000 distinct CDR3 sequences, approximately 66% occurring once; the ten biggest clones make up 15% to 20%. RNA was extracted from bulk tissue without any cell sorting. Newly diagnosed lung cancer patients had thoracic surgery in China, August–late 2014, without prior chemotherapy. Concerning this clonotype: Its antigen is unidentified.

This chain joins TRBV11-2 and TRBJ2-3, with D unclear. The clonotype was recovered from a man between 60 and 75 years old with small cell lung cancer. The sequenced material came from lung tumor tissue. The DNA of the CDR3 is TGTGCCAGCAGCCCCTCGGTACTGGAGCGGTATTTT. Its translation: CASSPSVLERYF.